Presented here are 27 T cell receptor beta chains from one specimen sequenced in a study of CD8+ T cells in alopecia areata listed by TCRdb under 2018. Preparation of the library involved the immunoSEQ multiplex PCR assay. To provide template for TCR sequencing, every sample had RNA extracted and reverse transcribed into cDNA. TCRdb carries this immuneACCESS record with in-frame sequences only. Its versions omit some clonotypes, under half of them owing to an unresolved V gene in the studies checked, with the rest unexplained. In all, the sample holds 150,000 to 200,000 clones, and about three fifths of those were seen once. Of the sample, 1% is held by the ten largest clones. Explained via the paper, the time point label denotes: 24 weeks on oral tofacitinib. The treatment or condition label corresponds to: oral pan-JAK inhibitor, 5-10 mg twice daily. Specimen: CD4+ T cells sorted from blood, collected at week 24, from a patient treated with tofacitinib. All receptors derive from a human donor with alopecia areata.

Points on this clone: At one end, the junction sequence differs from germline, possibly due to a read error. The rearrangement uses TRBV5-6 and TRBJ2-5, with 8 bases aligning to TRBD1. Germline CDR1 is SGHDT and CDR2 is YYEEEE. This CDR3 is built from 13 residues. This CDR3 reads CANSYGTGKTQYF. The DNA of the CDR3 is TGTGCCAACAGCTACGGGACAGGAAAGACCCAGTACTTC.

This rearrangement joins TRBV29-1 to TRBJ1-2; D gene uncertain. V gave up 7 bases and J gave up 4 bases, with 13 bases separating them. The length of the CDR3 is 12 residues. Germline V lookup: CDR1 SQVTM, CDR2 ANQGSEA. CDR3 sequence (DNA): TGCAGCGCTGTGGGAGGATCCTATGGCTACACCTTC. Translation gives CSAVGGSYGYTF.

CDR3 sequence: CAWKFFNTGELFF. CDR3 nucleotides: TGTGCCTGGAAGTTCTTTAACACCGGGGAGCTGTTTTTT. The V call is TRBV30, the J call TRBJ2-2, with D unclear. The V and J ends lost 4 bases and 2 bases respectively, with 8 bases between them. This CDR3 is 13 amino acids long. Germline loops: CDR1 GTSNPN, CDR2 SVGIG (reference sequence).

For the CDR3, the DNA is TGTGCCTGGAGTCGCCGGGGTCGTTCTATGGTGTATGGCTACACCTTC. Translating gives CAWSRRGRSMVYGYTF. This chain joins TRBV30 and TRBJ1-2, with D uncertain. The V gene lost 2 bases and the J gene lost 5 bases, with 21 bases spanning the gap. CDR3 length: 16 residues. Germline V gene lookup returns CDR1 GTSNPN and CDR2 SVGIG (reference sequence).

Notes on this clone: Other DNA sequences in this sample translate to the same CDR3. The V call is TRBV2, the J call TRBJ2-3, with 8 positions matching TRBD1. V was pared by 7 bases and J by 7 bases, with 7 bases of the junction left unmatched. The germline V gene encodes CDR1 SNHLY and CDR2 FYNNEI. The CDR3 has 13 residues. CDR3 DNA sequence: TGTGCCAGCATTGGAACAGGGGGAAATACGCAGTATTTT. This codes for CASIGTGGNTQYF.

The chain employs TRBV18 and TRBJ2-7, with 14 bases matching TRBD2. The germline CDR1 and CDR2 sequences are KGHSH and LQKENI. CDR3 length equals 17 residues. V lost 4 bases to trimming and J lost 2 bases; unmatched junction nucleotides: 7. For the CDR3, the DNA is TGTGCCAGCTCACTTGGGACTAGCGGGGGCGCTACCTACGAGCAGTACTTC. It translates to CASSLGTSGGATYEQYF.

The rearrangement joins TRBV15 to TRBJ1-2; D is uncertain. V lost 0 bases and J lost 8, with 10 bases in between. Germline V gives CDR1 LNHNV, CDR2 YYDKDF (reference sequence). This CDR3 spans 13 amino acids. In nucleotides, the CDR3 is TGTGCCACCAGCAGAGATTCACTATGGGGCTACACCTTC. Translating gives CATSRDSLWGYTF. The entire variable domain, with the rest obtained from reference TRBV15 and TRBJ1-2, is as follows: DAMVIQNPRYQVTQFGKPVTLSCSQTLNHNVMYWYQQKSSQAPKLLFHYYDKDFNNEADTPDNFQSRRPNTSFCFLDIRSPGLGDTAMYLCATSRDSLWGYTFGSGTRLTVV.

This chain uses TRBV25-1 with TRBJ2-1; D may match TRBD1 or TRBD2 (5 bases each). Per the germline V gene, CDR1 is MGHDK and CDR2 is SYGVNS. V dropped 5 bases and J dropped 6 bases, with 20 bases sitting between them. This CDR3 region has 16 residues. CDR3 loop: CASSTRDRGISNEQFF. CDR3 coding DNA: TGTGCCAGCAGTACTCGGGACCGAGGCATATCCAATGAGCAGTTCTTC.

V usage is TRBV9 and J usage is TRBJ2-5; 8 bases match TRBD1. Germline-derived CDR1 and CDR2 are SGDLS and YYNGEE. The CDR3 extends over 16 amino acids. With V trimmed by 2 bases and J by 2 bases, 8 bases remained unmatched. CDR3 in amino acids: CASSVLQGVSQETQYF. The CDR3 DNA reads TGTGCCAGCAGCGTCTTACAGGGGGTATCACAAGAGACCCAGTACTTC.

This sequence joins TRBV30 and TRBJ1-2; TRBD1 agrees at 7 bases. The CDR3 extends over 13 amino acids. CDR1 and CDR2 from the germline V gene are GTSNPN and SVGIG (reference sequence). V dropped 5 bases and J dropped 10; count of bases not matched to a gene: 13. The CDR3 reads CAWLSGTAGVYTF. The CDR3 region has the DNA TGTGCCTGGCTCTCCGGGACAGCCGGTGTCTACACCTTC.

The chain is built from TRBV5-1 and TRBJ1-2, with D uncertain. V lost 4 bases and J lost 4, with 14 bases in between. Germline values: CDR1 SGHRS, CDR2 YFSETQ. This CDR3 contains 14 residues. As DNA, the CDR3 is TGCGCCAGCAGCCAAGATAACGGAGCCTATGGCTACACCTTC. Protein: CASSQDNGAYGYTF. Complete variable domain (other parts from reference TRBV5-1 and TRBJ1-2): KAGVTQTPRYLIKTRGQQVTLSCSPISGHRSVSWYQQTPGQGLQFLFEYFSETQRNKGNFPGRFSGRQFSNSRSEMNVSTLELGDSALYLCASSQDNGAYGYTFGSGTRLTVV.

This sequence joins TRBV30 and TRBJ1-1, with a tentative D call TRBD1 (6 bases). The germline CDR1 and CDR2 sequences are GTSNPN and SVGIG (reference sequence). The length of the CDR3 is 13 residues. V lost 1 base, J lost 2 bases, and 8 bases lay in between. The CDR3 sequence: CAWSGGHNTEAFF. The CDR3 bases are TGTGCCTGGAGTGGGGGACACAACACTGAAGCTTTCTTT.

The gene calls are TRBV15 and TRBJ2-7; TRBD1 agrees at 7 bases. CDR3 length: 13 amino acids. J lost 0 bases, V lost 6 bases, and 2 bases had no gene match. Germline CDR1 and CDR2: LNHNV and YYDKDF (reference sequence). The CDR3 region has the DNA TGTGCCACCAGGGACAGGAACTCCTACGAGCAGTACTTC. Its translation is CATRDRNSYEQYF.

This clone was seen more than once but under ten times. The chain recombines TRBV29-1 with TRBJ2-7, with TRBD1 matching over 8 bases. The junction had 4 bases not matched to a gene; V was cut back by 4 bases and J by 5 bases. Germline V gene sequence: CDR1 SQVTM, CDR2 ANQGSEA. The CDR3 totals 12 residues. The CDR3 region has the DNA TGCAGCGTTGGGACAGGGTGGGACGAGCAGTACTTC. Amino acids: CSVGTGWDEQYF.

V is TRBV6-5 and J is TRBJ1-1; D unresolved. The V end was cut by 4 bases, the J end by 5 bases, with 8 bases between. CDR1 MNHEY and CDR2 SVGAGI come from the germline V gene. CDR3 size: 12 residues. Here the CDR3 reads CASSSPRTEAFF. CDR3 sequence (DNA): TGTGCCAGCAGTTCCCCCAGGACTGAAGCTTTCTTT.

This clone was detected a few times. The V and J genes are TRBV7-2 and TRBJ2-7; TRBD2 might be the D (6 bases). This CDR3 is 14 amino acids long. V lost 1 base and J lost 2, with 9 bases in between. Germline assignment: CDR1 SGHTA and CDR2 FQGNSA. The CDR3 sequence: CASSLEGGTYEQYF. CDR3 bases: TGTGCCAGCAGCTTAGAGGGCGGGACCTACGAGCAGTACTTC.

The chain employs TRBV14 and TRBJ2-5; TRBD1 agrees at 7 bases. The CDR3 runs to 16 residues. Losses at the gene ends were 1 base for V and 2 bases for J; bases not matched to a gene: 7. The germline gives CDR1 SGHDN, CDR2 FVKESK. The CDR3 DNA follows: TGTGCCAGCAGCCAAGGATGGGGGACAGAACAAGAGACCCAGTACTTC. Protein: CASSQGWGTEQETQYF.

With respect to this clone: An end of the junction differs from the germline gene, which may be a read error. The chain carries TRBV5-4 and TRBJ1-2; D might be TRBD1 (5 bases). Germline CDR1 and CDR2: SGHNT and YYREEE (reference sequence). This CDR3 has 14 amino acids. CDR3 sequence reads: CASSQDRGVDGYTF. CDR3 nucleotide sequence: TGCGCCAGCAGCCAAGATCGAGGGGTGGATGGCTACACCTTC.

V usage is TRBV5-1 and J usage is TRBJ2-3; no clear D. Trimming pared 1 base from V and 6 bases from J, leaving 9 bases between. Germline V lookup: CDR1 SGHRS, CDR2 YFSETQ. The CDR3 runs 13 residues. CDR3 loop: CASSLTTWDTQYF. The CDR3 nucleotides are TGCGCCAGCAGCTTGACAACTTGGGATACGCAGTATTTT.

This clone has a single count. The chain joins TRBV12-5 to TRBJ1-5, with D unclear. The CDR3 length is 13 residues. Trimming removed 5 bases at V and 6 bases at J, with 11 bases between. The V gene's germline CDR1 is LGHNT and CDR2 FRNRAP. The CDR3 here is CASGGRNSQPQHF. Written as DNA, the CDR3 is TGTGCTAGTGGTGGACGGAACAGTCAGCCCCAGCATTTT.

The genes are TRBV29-1 and TRBJ2-1; tentative D call: TRBD2 (5 bases). From germline, CDR1 is SQVTM and CDR2 ANQGSEA. V was clipped by 2 bases and J by 12 bases, with 23 bases between them. The CDR3 is made up of 15 amino acids. CDR3 amino acids: CSVETRSPYNEGQFF. CDR3 nucleotide sequence: TGCAGCGTTGAAACTAGGTCACCGTACAATGAGGGGCAGTTCTTC.

V is TRBV29-1 and J is TRBJ1-1; D is perhaps TRBD1 (5 bases). The germline CDR1 and CDR2 sequences are SQVTM and ANQGSEA. Trimming removed 7 bases from V and 0 bases from J, with 12 bases in between. CDR3 size: 13 residues. CDR3 amino acids: CSAGLSLNTEAFF. CDR3 DNA sequence: TGCAGCGCAGGGCTATCGCTGAACACTGAAGCTTTCTTT.

This chain joins TRBV11-2 and TRBJ2-7; D uncertain. CDR3 length: 16 amino acids. With 0 bases removed from V and 4 bases from J, the gap between germline ends came to 16 bases. Germline CDR1 is SGHAT and CDR2 is FQNNGV. Here the CDR3 reads CASSLDIRSQAYEQYF. The CDR3 DNA follows: TGTGCCAGCAGCTTAGATATCCGGAGCCAAGCATACGAGCAGTACTTC.

This chain connects TRBV13 to TRBJ1-1, with D perhaps matching TRBD1 (5 bases). CDR3 length equals 14 residues. Trimming pared 1 base from V and 4 bases from J, leaving 10 bases between. Germline V gives CDR1 PRHDT, CDR2 FYEKMQ (reference sequence). CDR3 nucleotides: TGTGCCAGCAGCTTAGCAGGGTTGACCACTGAAGCTTTCTTT. Protein: CASSLAGLTTEAFF. Full variable domain (rest looked up from reference TRBV13 and TRBJ1-1): AAGVIQSPRHLIKEKRETATLKCYPIPRHDTVYWYQQGPGQDPQFLISFYEKMQSDKGSIPDRFSAQQFSDYHSELNMSSLELGDSALYFCASSLAGLTTEAFFGQGTRLTVV.

This clone occurred a few times. The chain links TRBV7-2 to TRBJ2-2; 8 bases fit TRBD2. Germline trimming cut 6 bases from V and 6 bases from J; bases unmatched to any gene: 9. Germline-derived CDR1 and CDR2 are SGHTA and FQGNSA. This CDR3 is 15 amino acids long. CDR3 in DNA: TGTGCCAGCAGGGAGAGGCTAGCGGGCGCCGGGGAGCTGTTTTTT. This gives the protein CASRERLAGAGELFF.

V gene TRBV29-1 combines with J gene TRBJ1-1; no clear D. The germline V and J ends were trimmed by 7 bases and 5 bases, with 20 bases remaining between them. CDR1 is SQVTM and CDR2 is ANQGSEA in the germline V gene. The CDR3 length is 14 residues. The CDR3 is CSATVAGKGTEAFF. Written as DNA, the CDR3 is TGCAGCGCCACCGTGGCAGGCAAGGGAACTGAAGCTTTCTTT.

The chain combines TRBV29-1 with TRBJ2-2, with a tentative D call TRBD2 (7 bases). Germline V gene sequence: CDR1 SQVTM, CDR2 ANQGSEA. The CDR3 has 15 residues. Trimming took off 6 bases at V and 5 bases at J, with 19 bases between the two ends. The CDR3 DNA is TGCAGCGTCGAGGGGGGGGCCCAAGGGACCGGGGAGCTGTTTTTT. Its protein is CSVEGGAQGTGELFF.